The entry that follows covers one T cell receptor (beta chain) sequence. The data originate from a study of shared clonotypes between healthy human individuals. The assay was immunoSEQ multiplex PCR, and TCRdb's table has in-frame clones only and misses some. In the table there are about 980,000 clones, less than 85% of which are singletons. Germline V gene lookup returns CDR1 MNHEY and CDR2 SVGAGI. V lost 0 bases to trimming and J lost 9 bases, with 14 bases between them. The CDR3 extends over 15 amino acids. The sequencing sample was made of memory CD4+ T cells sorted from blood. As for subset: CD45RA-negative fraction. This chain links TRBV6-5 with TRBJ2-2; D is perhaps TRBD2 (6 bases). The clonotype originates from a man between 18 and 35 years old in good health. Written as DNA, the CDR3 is TGTGCCAGCAGTTACTCGACGGCCGGGAGTAGGGAGCTGTTTTTT. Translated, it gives CASSYSTAGSRELFF.